Below are 3 T cell receptor beta chains sequenced from a single sample in a study of T cells in women clearing cervical HPV infection. TCRdb keeps only in-frame clones here, not all; method: immunoSEQ multiplex PCR. Its clone listing holds roughly 30,000 clones. The specimen sequenced was blood buffy coat. The origin of the receptors is a woman aged 18 to 75 with a cervical HPV16 infection that either progressed to CIN3+ or cleared (not recorded which).

With regard to this clone: The read ends 3 residues before the CDR3 terminus; that terminus is restored from the germline J gene. The V call is TRBV14, the J call TRBJ2-6, with D perhaps TRBD1 (6 bases). CDR3 size: 19 residues. Looked up from germline, CDR1 is SGHDN and CDR2 is FVKESK. V was cut by 4 bases and J by 0 bases, with 19 bases left in between. Incomplete CDR3 DNA: TGTGCCAGCAGCCTGGGAGCCGGGACACTTTACTCTGGGGCCAACGTC. Protein product: CASSLGAGTLYSGANV. The entire CDR3 protein is CASSLGAGTLYSGANVLTF. Variable domain in full (rest from reference TRBV14 and TRBJ2-6): EAGVTQFPSHSVIEKGQTVTLRCDPISGHDNLYWYRRVMGKEIKFLLHFVKESKQDESGMPNNRFLAERTGGTYSTLKVQPAELEDSGVYFCASSLGAGTLYSGANVLTFGAGSRLTVL.

Comments on this clone: The read ends 3 residues early relative to the CDR3; the germline J gene fills the gap. The chain recombines TRBV5-4 with TRBJ2-1; weak D call: TRBD2 (6 bases). Trimming shortened V by 0 bases and J by 9 bases, and 10 bases separated the two germline ends. CDR3 length equals 13 residues. The germline V gene encodes CDR1 SGHNT and CDR2 YYREEE (reference sequence). The CDR3 DNA, read in part, is TGTGCCAGCAGCTTGGATTTGGGGGGTGAG. Residues: CASSLDLGGE. The complete CDR3 sequence is CASSLDLGGEQFF.

About this clone: The read ends 3 residues shy of where the CDR3 ends; the end is completed using the germline J gene. V usage is TRBV20-1 and J usage is TRBJ1-6, with D tentatively TRBD1 (5 bases). CDR3 length: 13 residues. The V end lost 3 bases, the J end lost 7 bases, and 10 bases lay between the germline ends. Germline V gene lookup returns CDR1 DFQATT and CDR2 SNEGSKA (reference sequence). The CDR3 spells CSARSRANSPLHF. The sequenced CDR3 bases are TGCAGTGCTAGGTCCAGGGCAAATTCACCC.